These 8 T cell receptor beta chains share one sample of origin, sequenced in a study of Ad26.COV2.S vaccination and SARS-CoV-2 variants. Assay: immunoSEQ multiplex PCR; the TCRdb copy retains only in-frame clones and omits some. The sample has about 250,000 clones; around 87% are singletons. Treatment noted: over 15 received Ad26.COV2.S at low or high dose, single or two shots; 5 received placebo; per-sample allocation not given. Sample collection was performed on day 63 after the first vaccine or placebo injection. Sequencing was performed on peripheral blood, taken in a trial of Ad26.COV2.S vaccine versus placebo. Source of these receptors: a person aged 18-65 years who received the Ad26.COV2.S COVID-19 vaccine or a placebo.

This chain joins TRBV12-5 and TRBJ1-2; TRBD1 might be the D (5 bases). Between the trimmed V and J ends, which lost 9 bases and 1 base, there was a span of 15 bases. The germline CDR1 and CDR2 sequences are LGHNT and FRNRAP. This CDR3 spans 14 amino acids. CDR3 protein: CASARGAGNYGYTF. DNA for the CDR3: TGTGCTAGCGCTCGGGGCGCCGGTAACTATGGCTACACCTTC.

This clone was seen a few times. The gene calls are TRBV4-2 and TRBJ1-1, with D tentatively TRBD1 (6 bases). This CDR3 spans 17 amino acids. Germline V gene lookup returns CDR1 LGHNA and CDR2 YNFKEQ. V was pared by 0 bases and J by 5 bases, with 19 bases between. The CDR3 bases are TGTGCCAGCAGCCAAGACGCCATACAGGGTGCGAAGACTGAAGCTTTCTTT. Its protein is CASSQDAIQGAKTEAFF.

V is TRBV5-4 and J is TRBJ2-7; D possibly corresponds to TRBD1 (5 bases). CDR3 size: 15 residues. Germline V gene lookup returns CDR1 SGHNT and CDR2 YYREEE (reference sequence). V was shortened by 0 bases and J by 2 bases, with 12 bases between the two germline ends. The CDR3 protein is CASSLGQGPAYEQYF. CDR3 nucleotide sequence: TGTGCCAGCAGCTTGGGGCAGGGTCCGGCCTACGAGCAGTACTTC. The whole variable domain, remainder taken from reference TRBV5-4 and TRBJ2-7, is ETGVTQSPTHLIKTRGQQVTLRCSSQSGHNTVSWYQQALGQGPQFIFQYYREEENGRGNFPPRFSGLQFPNYSSELNVNALELDDSALYLCASSLGQGPAYEQYFGPGTRLTVT.

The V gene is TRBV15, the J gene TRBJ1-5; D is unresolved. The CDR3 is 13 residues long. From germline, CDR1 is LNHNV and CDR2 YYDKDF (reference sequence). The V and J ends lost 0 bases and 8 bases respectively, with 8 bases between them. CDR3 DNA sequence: TGTGCCACCAGCAGAGACGGTTATGAGCCCCAGCATTTT. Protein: CATSRDGYEPQHF.

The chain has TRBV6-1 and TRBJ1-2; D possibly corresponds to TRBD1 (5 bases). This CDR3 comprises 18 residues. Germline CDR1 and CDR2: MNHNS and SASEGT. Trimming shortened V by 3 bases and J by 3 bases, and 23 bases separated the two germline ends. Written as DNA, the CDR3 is TGTGCCAGCAGTGACCAAGCTCCGGGACCGCGCGGGGACTATGGCTACACCTTC. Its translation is CASSDQAPGPRGDYGYTF.

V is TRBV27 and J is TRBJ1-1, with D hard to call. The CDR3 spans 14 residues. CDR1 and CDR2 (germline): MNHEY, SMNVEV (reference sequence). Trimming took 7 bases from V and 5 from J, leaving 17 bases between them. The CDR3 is CASTPREGVTEAFF. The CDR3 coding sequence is TGTGCCAGCACCCCTCGGGAAGGAGTGACTGAAGCTTTCTTT.

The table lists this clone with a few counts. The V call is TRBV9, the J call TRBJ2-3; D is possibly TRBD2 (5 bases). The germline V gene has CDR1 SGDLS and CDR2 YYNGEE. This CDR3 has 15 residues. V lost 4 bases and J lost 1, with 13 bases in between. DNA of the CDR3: TGTGCCAGCAGCCTAACGGACGGGGGCACAGATACGCAGTATTTT. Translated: CASSLTDGGTDTQYF. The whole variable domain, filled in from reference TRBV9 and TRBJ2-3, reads DSGVTQTPKHLITATGQRVTLRCSPRSGDLSVYWYQQSLDQGLQFLIQYYNGEERAKGNILERFSAQQFPDLHSELNLSSLELGDSALYFCASSLTDGGTDTQYFGPGTRLTVL.

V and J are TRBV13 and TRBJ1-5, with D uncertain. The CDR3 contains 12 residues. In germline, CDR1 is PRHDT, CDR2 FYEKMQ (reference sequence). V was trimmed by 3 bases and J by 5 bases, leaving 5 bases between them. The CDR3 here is CASSFSDQPQHF. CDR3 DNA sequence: TGTGCCAGCAGCTTCAGCGATCAGCCCCAGCATTTT.